This T cell receptor beta chain was identified in a study of T-cell memory formation after mild COVID-19. Findings and limits, study-wide: There were some responding clones in pre-infection memory, which suggested that cross-reactive memory had joined.

As to this clonotype: The antigen is undetermined.

The CDR3 has 14 residues. The V gene lost 1 base and the J gene lost 12 bases, with 16 bases spanning the gap. Germline lookup yields CDR1 SGHTA and CDR2 FQGTGA. TCRdb re-analysed the 5' RACE reads in MiXCR, keeping a single row per CDR3 protein. Of 550,000 to 700,000 distinct CDR3 sequences in the sample, about 20% were seen once. The chain uses TRBV7-3 and TRBJ2-1; unclear D gene. The receptor was derived from an adult woman who had mild COVID-19 (a few samples of this study predate the infection). Cell type and time point are not known. Sequences were obtained from PBMCs or a T cell subset sorted from them (not recorded which). As DNA, the CDR3 is TGTGCCAGCAGCTTAAGCTATAAAGTTGAGATGCAGTTCTTC. The encoded protein is CASSLSYKVEMQFF.